Following are 30 T cell receptor beta chains from one sample sequenced in a study of CD8+CD57+ T cells in acquired aplastic anemia. CD8+CD57+ cell expansion had been shown by flow cytometry in patients chosen for sequencing. Profiling that covered TCR beta VDJ and CDR3 relied on genomic DNA as its template. TCRdb processed the reads anew with MiXCR; each CDR3 protein has one entry. The table includes 180,000 or so distinct CDR3 sequences, 55% to 65% detected once. The sequencing input was sorted CD4+, CD8+, or CD8+CD57+ T cells (not recorded which) from PBMCs. The receptors originated from a human donor with aplastic anemia.

The chain couples TRBV20-1 to TRBJ2-1, with 8 positions matching TRBD1. The length of the CDR3 is 15 residues. The germline V gene encodes CDR1 DFQATT and CDR2 SNEGSKA (reference sequence). V trimming: 4 bases; J trimming: 4 bases; junction bases outside the gene matches: 9. CDR3 nucleotide sequence: TGCAGTGCTAAGGCCCTGGACAGGGTTTACAATGAGCAGTTCTTC. Amino acid sequence: CSAKALDRVYNEQFF.

This chain connects TRBV5-6 to TRBJ2-3; D may be TRBD2 (6 bases). V was trimmed by 5 bases and J by 4 bases, leaving 17 bases between them. Germline lookup yields CDR1 SGHDT and CDR2 YYEEEE. This CDR3 is 15 amino acids long. The CDR3: CASSDIPGLSDTQYF. In DNA form, the CDR3 reads TGTGCCAGCAGTGACATACCGGGACTCTCAGATACGCAGTATTTT.

The chain recombines TRBV7-3 with TRBJ2-1; D possibly corresponds to TRBD1 (5 bases). Germline CDR1 SGHTA, CDR2 FQGTGA. V lost 4 bases and J lost 4, with 8 bases in between. This CDR3 is built from 13 residues. As DNA, the CDR3 is TGTGCCAGCAGCTCGACAGTTTACAATGAGCAGTTCTTC. It yields the protein CASSSTVYNEQFF.

The CDR3 bases are TGTGCCACCGGGGGACAGGGGGGTGTCGGGGAGCTGTTTTTT. This encodes CATGGQGGVGELFF. The chain couples TRBV24-1 to TRBJ2-2, with 11 bases identical to TRBD1. V was clipped by 9 bases and J by 7 bases; unmatched bases: 6. Germline V gives CDR1 KGHDR, CDR2 SFDVKD. This CDR3 is 14 amino acids long.

This clonotype was counted at least ten times. The chain combines TRBV6-5 with TRBJ1-2; no clear D. Germline values: CDR1 MNHEY, CDR2 SVGAGI. Trimming left V 6 bases short and J 3 bases short, with 14 bases between. The CDR3 has 14 residues. The CDR3 sequence: CASRIWKGYYGYTF. In nucleotides, the CDR3 is TGTGCCAGCAGAATCTGGAAGGGATACTATGGCTACACCTTC.

This chain links TRBV7-3 with TRBJ2-7; no clear D gene. V was shortened by 9 bases and J by 2 bases, with 20 bases between the two germline ends. The CDR3 runs 15 residues. Per the germline V gene, CDR1 is SGHTA and CDR2 is FQGTGA. The CDR3: CARNRWLPATYEQYF. The CDR3 DNA reads as TGTGCCAGGAACCGTTGGCTACCCGCAACCTACGAGCAGTACTTC.

At least ten counts were recorded for this clonotype. J is TRBJ1-5 and V is TRBV25-1, with TRBD1 identical over 8 bases. CDR1 and CDR2 from the germline V gene are MGHDK and SYGVNS. This CDR3 spans 17 amino acids. The V and J ends lost 1 base and 2 bases, in that order; junction bases with no gene match: 7. The CDR3 protein is CASSESGGGGGNQPQHF. The CDR3 DNA is TGTGCCAGCAGTGAATCAGGGGGCGGGGGTGGCAATCAGCCCCAGCATTTT.

In DNA, the CDR3 is TGTGCCAGCAGCGTAGAGGGGGCGCGTAACTATGGCTACACCTTC. Its translation is CASSVEGARNYGYTF. V usage is TRBV9 and J usage is TRBJ1-2; 7 nucleotides align to TRBD1. Germline V lookup: CDR1 SGDLS, CDR2 YYNGEE. Trimming cost V 0 bases and J 1 base; bases outside gene matches: 3. The CDR3 totals 15 residues.

The V and J genes are TRBV10-3 and TRBJ1-5; D is unclear. CDR3 length: 15 amino acids. CDR1 and CDR2 (germline): ENHRY, SYGVKD. Trimming shortened V by 8 bases and J by 0 bases, and 14 bases separated the two germline ends. The CDR3 sequence: CAIADLGGSNQPQHF. In DNA form, the CDR3 reads TGTGCCATCGCTGATCTTGGCGGTAGCAATCAGCCCCAGCATTTT.

The chain uses TRBV20-1 and TRBJ1-5; 7 nucleotides align to TRBD1. The germline gives CDR1 DFQATT, CDR2 SNEGSKA (reference sequence). V dropped 6 bases and J dropped 0; count of bases not matched to a gene: 14. The CDR3 covers 17 residues. DNA for the CDR3: TGCAGTGCCACACCTCCTACAGGGGCAGTTAGCAATCAGCCCCAGCATTTT. It encodes CSATPPTGAVSNQPQHF.

The rearrangement uses TRBV7-3 and TRBJ2-7; 11 bases align to TRBD2. The CDR3 spans 16 residues. The junction had 11 bases not matched to a gene; V was cut back by 4 bases and J by 6 bases. The germline V gene encodes CDR1 SGHTA and CDR2 FQGTGA. The CDR3 region has the DNA TGTGCCAGCAGCTCCTCTAGCGGGAGGCTATGGGGCGAGCAGTACTTC. Amino acid sequence: CASSSSSGRLWGEQYF.

This clonotype has a count of ten or more. This rearrangement joins TRBV30 to TRBJ2-7; tentative D call: TRBD2 (6 bases). Germline loops: CDR1 GTSNPN, CDR2 SVGIG (reference sequence). The CDR3 loop spans 13 amino acids. Trimming pared 5 bases from V and 0 bases from J, leaving 11 bases between. In DNA, the CDR3 is TGTGCCTGGGCCGCGGGGTTCTCCTACGAGCAGTACTTC. Translating it yields CAWAAGFSYEQYF.

The chain is built from TRBV10-3 and TRBJ2-2; TRBD2 matches 14 bases. Germline V lookup: CDR1 ENHRY, CDR2 SYGVKD. The CDR3 has 17 amino acids. The V and J ends lost 6 bases and 7 bases, in that order; junction bases with no gene match: 10. CDR3 DNA: TGTGCCATCAGGCCAACCGGGACTAGCGGGGGCGGCGGGGAGCTGTTTTTT. It specifies CAIRPTGTSGGGGELFF.

This clonotype has ten or more counts. The J gene is TRBJ2-1, the V gene TRBV11-2; 8 bases are a match to TRBD2. Germline V gives CDR1 SGHAT, CDR2 FQNNGV. V was pared by 8 bases and J by 5 bases, with 8 bases of the junction left unmatched. There are 14 residues in the CDR3. For the CDR3, the DNA is TGTGCCAGCCGCCGAGGCGGGGGGCACAATGAGCAGTTCTTC. The encoded protein is CASRRGGGHNEQFF.

This rearrangement joins TRBV7-9 to TRBJ2-2; no reliable D call. The ends were cut back, 7 bases at V and 5 bases at J, with 14 bases in the middle. The CDR3 consists of 14 residues. Germline V gene data show CDR1 as SEHNR and CDR2 as FQNEAQ (reference sequence). As DNA, the CDR3 is TGTGCCAGCACCACGGCGGCAGGAACCGGGGAGCTGTTTTTT. Protein sequence: CASTTAAGTGELFF.

The chain recombines TRBV29-1 with TRBJ1-2; 9 nucleotides match TRBD1. Germline V gene sequence: CDR1 SQVTM, CDR2 ANQGSEA. After removal of 3 bases from V and 4 bases from J, the junction contained 9 bases not matched to a gene. This CDR3 spans 15 amino acids. CDR3 coding DNA: TGCAGCGTTGATCCCGGGACAGGGTCACCCTATGGCTACACCTTC. This sequence encodes CSVDPGTGSPYGYTF.

This clonotype was recorded many times. This chain links TRBV29-1 with TRBJ1-1, with TRBD1 as a possible D gene (6 bases). Germline lookup yields CDR1 SQVTM and CDR2 ANQGSEA. V lost 7 bases and J 4 bases, leaving 16 bases between the germline ends. CDR3 length equals 13 residues. This chain's CDR3 is CSGTSQGITEAFF. DNA for the CDR3: TGCAGCGGTACCTCGCAGGGGATCACTGAAGCTTTCTTT.

This clonotype was counted once. This chain joins TRBV19 and TRBJ2-7; D is possibly TRBD2 (6 bases). Looked up from germline, CDR1 is LNHDA and CDR2 is SQIVND (reference sequence). V gave up 0 bases and J gave up 1 base, with 13 bases separating them. CDR3 length equals 16 residues. CDR3 amino acids: CASSIDRGTLSYEQYF. The CDR3 DNA sequence: TGTGCCAGTAGTATAGATCGGGGGACCCTTTCCTACGAGCAGTACTTC.

The chain couples TRBV19 to TRBJ1-2; D is ambiguous. Looked up from germline, CDR1 is LNHDA and CDR2 is SQIVND (reference sequence). This CDR3 is built from 13 residues. The germline V and J ends were trimmed by 7 bases and 5 bases, with 14 bases remaining between them. Written as DNA, the CDR3 is TGTGCCAGTACCCTGGACCGGATTTATGGCTACACCTTC. It is translated as CASTLDRIYGYTF.

The chain uses TRBV29-1 and TRBJ1-2; TRBD1 might be the D (6 bases). Trimming removed 6 bases from V and 2 bases from J, with 19 bases in between. Germline V lookup: CDR1 SQVTM, CDR2 ANQGSEA. This CDR3 region has 15 residues. The CDR3 nucleotides read TGCAGCGTGGGAAAGGGGGGGGAAGGCAACTATGGCTACACCTTC. Its protein is CSVGKGGEGNYGYTF. Combining the CDR3 with reference TRBV29-1 and TRBJ1-2 gives the whole variable domain SAVISQKPSRDICQRGTSLTIQCQVDSQVTMMFWYRQQPGQSLTLIATANQGSEATYESGFVIDKFPISRPNLTFSTLTVSNMSPEDSSIYLCSVGKGGEGNYGYTFGSGTRLTVV.

This clonotype was observed many times. This rearrangement joins TRBV4-2 to TRBJ2-7; perhaps TRBD2 as D (6 bases). This CDR3 is 14 amino acids long. The ends were cut back, 1 base at V and 4 bases at J, with 11 bases in the middle. Germline CDR1 reads LGHNA; CDR2 reads YNFKEQ. DNA of the CDR3: TGTGCCAGCAGCCAAGCGGAGGGGAGATACGAGCAGTACTTC. Encoded protein: CASSQAEGRYEQYF.

V and J are TRBV10-1 and TRBJ2-3, with D uncertain. CDR3 length: 14 amino acids. V lost 4 bases and J lost 0, with 8 bases in between. Germline CDR1 WNHNN, CDR2 SYGVQD (reference sequence). Here the CDR3 DNA reads TGCGCCAGCAGTGGAGCGACTAGCACAGATACGCAGTATTTT. Residues: CASSGATSTDTQYF.

This sequence joins TRBV20-1 and TRBJ2-1; D uncertain. From germline, CDR1 is DFQATT and CDR2 SNEGSKA (reference sequence). The CDR3 is 13 amino acids. V gave up 3 bases and J gave up 8 bases, with 14 bases separating them. CDR3: CSARSSQTDEQFF. The CDR3 bases are TGCAGTGCTAGGTCCAGTCAGACGGATGAGCAGTTCTTC.

The J gene is TRBJ1-2, the V gene TRBV19; 10 bases are a match to TRBD1. CDR3 length equals 15 residues. J lost 1 base, V lost 6 bases, and 5 bases had no gene match. Germline V gives CDR1 LNHDA, CDR2 SQIVND (reference sequence). As DNA, the CDR3 is TGTGCCAGTAGCCCGGGGACAGGGGTTAACTATGGCTACACCTTC. This translates into CASSPGTGVNYGYTF.

The V and J genes are TRBV10-3 and TRBJ2-2; TRBD1 aligns across 10 bases. The ends lost 10 bases at V and 4 bases at J; junction bases unmatched: 12. The CDR3 has 16 amino acids. CDR1 ENHRY and CDR2 SYGVKD come from the germline V gene. The CDR3 is CASRVTGGLGTGELFF. In DNA, the CDR3 is TGTGCCAGCAGGGTGACAGGGGGCCTCGGCACCGGGGAGCTGTTTTTT.

The V and J genes are TRBV5-1 and TRBJ2-1; 7 bases fit TRBD1. J was trimmed by 5 bases and V by 1 base; bases with no gene match: 3. CDR3 size: 14 residues. CDR1 and CDR2 from the germline V gene are SGHRS and YFSETQ. The CDR3 loop reads CASSLYGTDNEQFF. CDR3 sequence (DNA): TGCGCCAGCAGCTTGTACGGGACAGACAATGAGCAGTTCTTC.

This chain uses TRBV7-2 with TRBJ1-1; D is undetermined. Trimming removed 3 bases from V and 1 base from J, with 9 bases in between. The CDR3 is made up of 14 amino acids. Per the germline V gene, CDR1 is SGHTA and CDR2 is FQGNSA. The CDR3 sequence is CASSFMNGNTEAFF. CDR3 bases: TGTGCCAGCAGCTTCATGAATGGGAACACTGAAGCTTTCTTT.

The V gene is TRBV20-1, the J gene TRBJ2-2; no definite D call. Trimming removed 5 bases from V and 5 bases from J, with 9 bases in between. Germline lookup yields CDR1 DFQATT and CDR2 SNEGSKA (reference sequence). The CDR3 covers 12 residues. CDR3 DNA: TGCAGTGCTGACGACGGAACCGGGGAGCTGTTTTTT. Protein product: CSADDGTGELFF.

V usage is TRBV2 and J usage is TRBJ2-7, with 9 bases that match TRBD1. Germline V gene lookup returns CDR1 SNHLY and CDR2 FYNNEI. CDR3 length equals 15 residues. J gave up 4 bases and V 4 bases, and 8 bases lay outside the gene matches. CDR3 residues: CASSGFGTGSYEQYF. The CDR3 DNA reads as TGTGCCAGCAGTGGATTTGGGACAGGGAGTTACGAGCAGTACTTC.

The rearrangement uses TRBV7-9 and TRBJ1-1; D unclear. The CDR3 consists of 13 residues. Trimming cost V 5 bases and J 0 bases, with 7 bases left between them. The germline V gene encodes CDR1 SEHNR and CDR2 FQNEAQ (reference sequence). CDR3 nucleotides: TGTGCCAGCAGCCAAGACCTGAACACTGAAGCTTTCTTT. Translation: CASSQDLNTEAFF.